Sequencing of this T cell receptor beta chain was carried out in a study of T cell responses to AZD1222 COVID-19 vaccine. Whole-study context: Second-dose intervals of approximately 4 or approximately 12 weeks were pooled.

This clone was counted a single time. The antigen is unknown. The germline CDR1 and CDR2 sequences are MNHEY and SVGAGI. V lost 6 bases to trimming and J lost 5 bases; unmatched junction nucleotides: 1. The CDR3 spans 12 residues. Sequencing was performed with immunoSEQ multiplex PCR; in TCRdb, only in-frame clones are kept and a portion is missing. The sample has 130,000 or so clones; approximately 83% are singletons. Broader study findings: None of the repertoires were sampled until the peak T cell response had passed. The sample set comprised mostly white British donors with more females, and clonal diversity was possibly underestimated.

This TCR came from an adult in good health. This material consisted of peripheral blood, taken on day 0 of AZD1222 vaccination. The chain recombines TRBV6-5 with TRBJ2-7; 10 positions match TRBD1. CDR3 residues: CASRTGGHEQYF. The CDR3 DNA reads TGTGCCAGCAGGACAGGGGGCCACGAGCAGTACTTC.